The rows below give T cell receptor beta chains drawn from one sample of a study of CD8 T cells in ankylosing spondylitis. TCRdb ran MiXCR on the 5' RACE reads and lists one entry per CDR3 protein. The sample carries 650,000 to 800,000 distinct CDR3 sequences, around 17% recorded once. Source material: blood, either unsorted or a sorted T cell fraction (not recorded which). The source of these receptors is a male donor with ankylosing spondylitis. Both conserved end residues are trimmed from each CDR3. The D gene is left open where the match is weak.

J,V,D,CDR3
TRBJ1-1,TRBV5-1,TRBD1,ASSFPGTGANTEAF
TRBJ2-5,TRBV10-3,TRBD2,AIKPSGGGETQY
TRBJ2-5,TRBV11-2,TRBD2,ASSKPISGLAGGETRY
TRBJ1-3,TRBV27,NA,ASSLWGTPGNTIY
TRBJ1-5,TRBV19,NA,ASSIPGLTDQPQH
TRBJ1-5,TRBV3-1,NA,ASSQETGSGNQPQH
TRBJ1-1,TRBV4-1,TRBD1,ASSRTGGGYTEAF
TRBJ2-3,TRBV12-3/TRBV12-4,TRBD2,ASSPRLAVADTQY
TRBJ1-2,TRBV20-1,NA,SATGGLGAGYYGYT
TRBJ2-2,TRBV6-1,NA,ASRRTVLGGELF
TRBJ2-5,TRBV5-1,NA,ASSPEGGGQETQY
TRBJ2-3,TRBV20-1,TRBD2,SAREAGGSDTQY
TRBJ1-1,TRBV12-3/TRBV12-4,NA,ASILKSNTEAF
TRBJ1-5,TRBV2,NA,ASVETGSFNQPQH
TRBJ2-1,TRBV12-3/TRBV12-4,NA,ASNPGWRPEWGDEQF
TRBJ2-7,TRBV12-3/TRBV12-4,NA,ASSHGVGYFSYEQY
TRBJ2-1,TRBV4-2,NA,ASSQEGEGYNEQF
TRBJ1-1,TRBV29-1,NA,SADAQGTEAF
TRBJ2-5,TRBV7-9,TRBD1,ASSLDGQGEWETQY
TRBJ2-7,TRBV4-3,NA,ASSQDKTGLYEQY
TRBJ2-7,TRBV3-1,TRBD2,ASSQGSGGPYEQY
TRBJ2-6,TRBV9,NA,ASNQAGANVLT
TRBJ2-1,TRBV28,TRBD1,ASSSRGQGRF
TRBJ2-2,TRBV5-1,TRBD1,ASSGWSGGTGELF
TRBJ2-1,TRBV9,TRBD2,ASSASGTSGSNEQF
TRBJ1-1,TRBV2,NA,ASNSQNTEAF
TRBJ2-5,TRBV6-1,NA,ASSPEDRLTETQY
TRBJ1-6,TRBV6-1,NA,ASSEGPFLASPLH